Shown below are 14 T cell receptor beta chains from a single sample sequenced in a study of T cells in Graves' hyperthyroidism and ophthalmopathy. Amplification of TCR beta CDR3 regions used RNA as the template. First-round RT-PCR targeting the TCR CDR3 was performed with the HTBI primer set. TCRdb called the multiplex PCR reads again in MiXCR, with one record for every CDR3 protein. The sample consists of 450,000 to 650,000 distinct CDR3 sequences, more than 20% of them appearing once. The sample comprised blood. These receptors originate from a man aged 18 to 30 with Graves' hyperthyroidism.

About this clonotype: A much larger clone is a single base away; this may be a read error. This chain uses TRBV28 with TRBJ2-7; weak D call: TRBD2 (5 bases). The CDR3 covers 15 residues. The germline gives CDR1 MDHEN, CDR2 SYDVKM. The CDR3 DNA reads TGTGCCAGCCGTTTACCATTCCCGGAGGCCTACGAGCAGTACTTC. This sequence encodes CASRLPFPEAYEQYF.

This clonotype was seen ten or more times. This chain links TRBV5-1 with TRBJ2-2; D is unclear. Trimming took off 4 bases at V and 6 bases at J, with 13 bases between the two ends. The germline CDR1 and CDR2 sequences are SGHRS and YFSETQ. The CDR3 runs to 14 residues. For the CDR3, the DNA is TGCGCCAGCAGCCGGTTCAGTGGCGCCGGGGAGCTGTTTTTT. Encoded protein: CASSRFSGAGELFF.

This clonotype was detected ten times or more. The genes are TRBV11-2 and TRBJ2-7; TRBD1 matches at 11 bases. The germline CDR1 and CDR2 sequences are SGHAT and FQNNGV. V lost 4 bases and J lost 2; bases outside the gene matches: 7. CDR3 length equals 16 residues. CDR3 bases: TGTGCCAGCAGCTACGGACAGGGGGCAGTCCCCTACGAGCAGTACTTC. Translating it yields CASSYGQGAVPYEQYF.

This clonotype appeared many times. This CDR3 reads CASSLWTGSAEQYF. In nucleotides, the CDR3 is TGTGCCAGCAGTCTATGGACAGGTTCAGCCGAGCAGTACTTC. This sequence joins TRBV27 and TRBJ2-7; 7 nucleotides match TRBD1. Trimming at V came to 5 bases and at J to 6 bases, leaving 10 bases not matched to a gene. The CDR3 is 14 amino acids. Per germline, CDR1 MNHEY and CDR2 SMNVEV (reference sequence).

This clonotype was counted at least ten times. This may stem from a read error, because a much larger clone lies one nucleotide away. Given the absence of the conserved phenylalanine or tryptophan at the CDR3 end, a read error is likely. J is TRBJ1-5 and V is TRBV12-3 or TRBV12-4; weak D call: TRBD1 (5 bases). The CDR3 consists of 13 residues. V dropped 3 bases and J dropped 7 bases, with 10 bases sitting between them. The CDR3 DNA is TGTGCCAGCAGTTTGGGGGAGGGACAGCCCCAGCATCTT. Its protein product is CASSLGEGQPQHL.

The V call is TRBV9, the J call TRBJ2-2; 7 bases match TRBD1. CDR3 size: 18 residues. With V trimmed by 4 bases and J by 0 bases, 12 bases remained unmatched. The germline gives CDR1 SGDLS, CDR2 YYNGEE. CDR3 amino acids: CASSPARWGTANTGELFF. The CDR3 coding sequence is TGTGCCAGCAGCCCCGCCCGGTGGGGGACAGCGAACACCGGGGAGCTGTTTTTT.

This clonotype has more than one count but fewer than ten. This sequence joins TRBV6-1 and TRBJ2-7; D is undetermined. The CDR3 sequence is 14 residues long. Germline assignment: CDR1 MNHNS and CDR2 SASEGT. Trimming removed 5 bases at V and 2 bases at J, with 13 bases between. CDR3: CASSRRATTYEQYF. CDR3 nucleotides: TGTGCCAGCAGTCGCCGGGCCACAACCTACGAGCAGTACTTC.

This clonotype was counted ten times or more. This chain links TRBV10-3 with TRBJ1-2, with D perhaps TRBD1 (5 bases). Trimming cost V 0 bases and J 3 bases, with 17 bases left between them. CDR3 length: 17 amino acids. Germline V gene lookup returns CDR1 ENHRY and CDR2 SYGVKD. CDR3 nucleotides: TGTGCCATCAGTGAGTCGTCTCAGGGAATTGCCGACTATGGCTACACCTTC. Protein product: CAISESSQGIADYGYTF.

This clonotype showed up just a few times. V and J are TRBV3-1 and TRBJ1-1; D is unresolved. The V gene lost 4 bases and the J gene lost 1 base, with 19 bases spanning the gap. Germline V gene sequence: CDR1 LGHDT, CDR2 YNNKEL (reference sequence). The CDR3 has 17 residues. In nucleotides, the CDR3 is TGTGCCAGCAGCCCCGTAAGTAGGAAGTGGGGGAACACTGAAGCTTTCTTT. It translates to CASSPVSRKWGNTEAFF.

This clonotype was seen repeatedly, ten times or more. V is TRBV6-1 and J is TRBJ1-1; D might be TRBD1 (5 bases). Germline assignment: CDR1 MNHNS and CDR2 SASEGT. The V end was cut by 6 bases, the J end by 1 base, with 18 bases between. The CDR3 is 16 residues long. This CDR3 reads CASRSLRQGTNTEAFF. CDR3 bases: TGTGCCAGCAGGTCACTTCGGCAGGGTACGAACACTGAAGCTTTCTTT.

The V call is TRBV9, the J call TRBJ2-7; 9 positions agree with TRBD1. V gave up 4 bases and J gave up 5 bases; unmatched junction bases: 4. Per germline, CDR1 SGDLS and CDR2 YYNGEE. This CDR3 contains 13 residues. The CDR3 coding sequence is TGTGCCAGCAGCATGGACAGGGGCGACGAGCAGTACTTC. Protein product: CASSMDRGDEQYF.

This clonotype was observed a single time. V usage is TRBV6-2 or TRBV6-3 and J usage is TRBJ2-7; 9 bases line up with TRBD2. The germline V gene encodes CDR1 MNHEY and CDR2 SVGEGT. This CDR3 region has 15 residues. V lost 5 bases and J lost 4; bases outside the gene matches: 9. In DNA form, the CDR3 reads TGTGCCAGCAGTCGCAGTTTAGCGGGGGTTTACGAGCAGTACTTC. It encodes CASSRSLAGVYEQYF.

J is TRBJ1-1 and V is TRBV20-1, with a weak D call TRBD1 (6 bases). Per germline, CDR1 DFQATT and CDR2 SNEGSKA (reference sequence). The CDR3 consists of 15 residues. V lost 0 bases and J 1 base, leaving 12 bases between the germline ends. The CDR3 DNA sequence: TGCAGTGCTAGAGACCCGGGACATCCGAACACTGAAGCTTTCTTT. It yields the protein CSARDPGHPNTEAFF.

This clonotype was seen many times. This chain joins TRBV6-2 or TRBV6-3 and TRBJ1-5, with D unclear. The CDR3 consists of 12 residues. Looked up from germline, CDR1 is MNHEY and CDR2 is SVGEGT. Between the trimmed V and J ends, which lost 8 bases and 3 bases, there was a span of 8 bases. CDR3 residues: CASLPSNQPQHF. The CDR3 DNA sequence: TGTGCCAGCCTACCCTCCAATCAGCCCCAGCATTTT.